The 28 T cell receptor beta chains below all came from one sample that was sequenced in a study of graft-versus-host responses after intestinal transplantation. Repertoires were generated with immunoSEQ multiplex PCR, while TCRdb's copy carries only in-frame clones and drops some. The sample carries roughly 25,000 clones, just over 90% recorded once. The sample consisted of PBMCs, taken 18 days after transplant. The receptors stem from a human patient who received an intestinal transplant, so some T cells may come from the graft donor.

This clone was seen once. The V and J genes are TRBV5-1 and TRBJ2-1; D might be TRBD2 (5 bases). The V and J ends lost 5 bases and 4 bases respectively, with 13 bases between them. There are 14 residues in the CDR3. Germline V CDR1 and CDR2: SGHRS, YFSETQ. For the CDR3, the DNA is TGCGCCAGCAGTTTACGGGGTCCATACAATGAGCAGTTCTTC. Translated, it gives CASSLRGPYNEQFF.

The V call is TRBV5-6, the J call TRBJ2-5; 12 bases map to TRBD2. Germline V gives CDR1 SGHDT, CDR2 YYEEEE. Trimming removed 2 bases from V and 5 bases from J; junction bases left unmatched: 13. CDR3 size: 18 residues. In DNA form, the CDR3 reads TGTGCCAGCAGCTTTAGAGCCGCTAGCGGGGGGGCTGCCGAGACCCAGTACTTC. Translated, it gives CASSFRAASGGAAETQYF.

The chain links TRBV28 to TRBJ1-1; D uncertain. The germline gives CDR1 MDHEN, CDR2 SYDVKM. The germline V and J ends were trimmed by 1 base and 0 bases, with 9 bases remaining between them. This CDR3 spans 15 amino acids. CDR3 sequence: CASSLSVGMNTEAFF. DNA for the CDR3: TGTGCCAGCAGTTTATCGGTCGGAATGAACACTGAAGCTTTCTTT. The full variable domain, rest sourced from reference TRBV28 and TRBJ1-1, is DVKVTQSSRYLVKRTGEKVFLECVQDMDHENMFWYRQDPGLGLRLIYFSYDVKMKEKGDIPEGYSVSREKKERFSLILESASTNQTSMYLCASSLSVGMNTEAFFGQGTRLTVV.

The chain has TRBV5-1 and TRBJ1-1; D gene uncertain. The V end lost 3 bases, the J end lost 2 bases, and 17 bases lay between the germline ends. The CDR3 is 16 residues long. CDR1 SGHRS and CDR2 YFSETQ come from the germline V gene. The CDR3 coding sequence is TGCGCCAGCAGCTGGGCGGCTCTGGGAAGTAACACTGAAGCTTTCTTT. Its protein product is CASSWAALGSNTEAFF. The complete variable domain, with remaining parts taken from reference TRBV5-1 and TRBJ1-1, reads KAGVTQTPRYLIKTRGQQVTLSCSPISGHRSVSWYQQTPGQGLQFLFEYFSETQRNKGNFPGRFSGRQFSNSRSEMNVSTLELGDSALYLCASSWAALGSNTEAFFGQGTRLTVV.

V is TRBV10-3 and J is TRBJ2-3; 7 nucleotides agree with TRBD1. The CDR3 has 15 residues. The germline V gene encodes CDR1 ENHRY and CDR2 SYGVKD. V dropped 1 base and J dropped 2; count of bases not matched to a gene: 3. The CDR3 coding sequence is TGTGCCATCAGTGAGTTTGGGACAGTCACAGATACGCAGTATTTT. As protein: CAISEFGTVTDTQYF.

The rearrangement uses TRBV5-1 and TRBJ2-7, with D possibly TRBD1 on 6 matching bases. CDR3 length equals 14 residues. Looked up from germline, CDR1 is SGHRS and CDR2 is YFSETQ. V was shortened by 4 bases and J by 4 bases, with 15 bases between the two germline ends. DNA for the CDR3: TGCGCCAGCAGCCTGAAGGGGGATAGGTACGAGCAGTACTTC. Its translation: CASSLKGDRYEQYF.

This chain connects TRBV21-1 to TRBJ2-7. TRBV21-1 is a listed pseudogene. This CDR3 region has 13 residues. DNA for the CDR3: TGTGCCAGCAGCAAACCCAATACCTACGAGCAGTACTTC. Its translation is CASSKPNTYEQYF.

The J gene is TRBJ2-1, the V gene TRBV7-2; D not resolved. Germline V lookup: CDR1 SGHTA, CDR2 FQGNSA. V dropped 5 bases and J dropped 6 bases, with 14 bases sitting between them. The CDR3 sequence is 14 residues long. In nucleotides, the CDR3 is TGTGCCAGCAGCCCCCGGTTCAGCGCCAATGAGCAGTTCTTC. Translation: CASSPRFSANEQFF.

The chain uses TRBV6-1 and TRBJ2-1, with TRBD2 identical over 7 bases. Germline CDR1 is MNHNS and CDR2 is SASEGT. The CDR3 totals 13 residues. V gave up 5 bases and J gave up 8 bases; unmatched junction bases: 6. This CDR3 is CASSSRAGDEQFF. The DNA of the CDR3 is TGTGCCAGCAGTTCCAGGGCGGGGGATGAGCAGTTCTTC.

This clone was counted only a few times. The V gene is TRBV7-9, the J gene TRBJ2-1; tentatively, D is TRBD2 (7 bases). Trimming stripped 6 bases from V and 6 bases from J, with 21 bases between. There are 16 residues in the CDR3. Germline CDR1 and CDR2: SEHNR and FQNEAQ (reference sequence). CDR3 region: CASRGARASGFNEQFF. CDR3 nucleotide sequence: TGTGCCAGCAGGGGGGCCCGGGCTAGCGGCTTCAATGAGCAGTTCTTC.

CDR3 loop: CASSFSGNEQFF. The CDR3 DNA reads as TGTGCCAGCAGCTTCTCAGGGAATGAGCAGTTCTTC. The rearrangement joins TRBV7-2 to TRBJ2-1; weak D call: TRBD1 (5 bases). The CDR3 totals 12 residues. Germline CDR1 SGHTA, CDR2 FQGNSA. Trimming stripped 3 bases from V and 7 bases from J, with 7 bases between.

The V call is TRBV19, the J call TRBJ1-1, with TRBD1 as a possible D gene (5 bases). This CDR3 has 14 residues. The germline V gene has CDR1 LNHDA and CDR2 SQIVND (reference sequence). Between the trimmed V and J ends, which lost 5 bases and 5 bases, there was a span of 15 bases. The CDR3 loop reads CASSLSGSLTEAFF. CDR3 bases: TGTGCCAGTAGTCTCTCAGGGAGCTTGACTGAAGCTTTCTTT.

The rearrangement joins TRBV19 to TRBJ2-7, with 11 bases aligning to TRBD1. V lost 4 bases, J lost 3 bases, and 2 bases stayed unmatched. From germline, CDR1 is LNHDA and CDR2 SQIVND (reference sequence). This CDR3 contains 14 residues. The CDR3 sequence is CASSSGTGGYEQYF. The CDR3 bases are TGTGCCAGTAGTAGCGGGACAGGGGGCTACGAGCAGTACTTC.

The rearrangement uses TRBV7-8 and TRBJ2-3; TRBD2 matches 9 bases. Losses at the gene ends were 4 bases for V and 5 bases for J; bases not matched to a gene: 10. The germline gives CDR1 SGHVS, CDR2 FQNEAQ. This CDR3 contains 16 residues. In nucleotides, the CDR3 is TGTGCCAGCAGCTCCGGGACTAGCACGGGGCGAGATACGCAGTATTTT. Translated, it gives CASSSGTSTGRDTQYF.

The chain links TRBV29-1 to TRBJ1-1; 8 bases fit TRBD1. The CDR3 is 15 amino acids. The J segment lost 5 bases and the V segment lost 4 bases, leaving 12 bases of the junction unmatched. Germline V gene sequence: CDR1 SQVTM, CDR2 ANQGSEA. The CDR3 DNA follows: TGCAGCGTTGTAAACAGGGGGTATTGGTGGACTGAAGCTTTCTTT. Its translation: CSVVNRGYWWTEAFF.

CDR3 protein: CASSLVIPVNTGELFF. CDR3 coding DNA: TGCGCCAGCAGCTTGGTCATTCCTGTGAACACCGGGGAGCTGTTTTTT. This rearrangement joins TRBV5-1 to TRBJ2-2; D is uncertain. CDR3 length equals 16 residues. Trimming removed 0 bases at V and 1 base at J, with 10 bases between. Per germline, CDR1 SGHRS and CDR2 YFSETQ.

V gene TRBV6-5 combines with J gene TRBJ2-1, with D possibly being TRBD1 or TRBD2 (5 bases each). Per germline, CDR1 MNHEY and CDR2 SVGAGI. Trimming removed 6 bases from V and 8 bases from J, with 14 bases in between. The CDR3 totals 13 residues. CDR3 in DNA: TGTGCCAGCAGCTACGACCTGGGGGATGAGCAGTTCTTC. Its protein is CASSYDLGDEQFF.

The chain combines TRBV4-1 with TRBJ1-2; TRBD1 agrees at 9 bases. J was trimmed by 2 bases and V by 6 bases; bases with no gene match: 1. Per the germline V gene, CDR1 is MGHRA and CDR2 is YSYEKL. This CDR3 region has 13 residues. DNA of the CDR3: TGCGCCAGCAGGGGACAGGGAAACTATGGCTACACCTTC. It codes for CASRGQGNYGYTF.

The chain combines TRBV6-5 with TRBJ1-2; D is ambiguous. The CDR3 has 14 residues. CDR1 is MNHEY, CDR2 SVGAGI, per germline. The germline V and J ends were trimmed by 2 bases and 7 bases, with 14 bases remaining between them. The CDR3 coding sequence is TGTGCCAGCAGTTACGGTGGGAGTGAAGGTGGCTACACCTTC. Translating it yields CASSYGGSEGGYTF.

The rearrangement joins TRBV11-3 to TRBJ2-3; the D is unclear. The CDR3 length is 15 residues. The germline V and J ends were trimmed by 5 bases and 0 bases, with 12 bases remaining between them. The germline gives CDR1 SGHNT, CDR2 YENEEA. The CDR3 here is CASSPRMRSTDTQYF. The CDR3, as DNA: TGTGCCAGCAGCCCGAGGATGAGAAGCACAGATACGCAGTATTTT.

The V gene is TRBV6-1, the J gene TRBJ2-3; 10 nucleotides align to TRBD2. The CDR3 extends over 14 amino acids. Germline assignment: CDR1 MNHNS and CDR2 SASEGT. V shed 3 bases and J 3 bases; nucleotides not matched to a gene: 0. CDR3 bases: TGTGCCAGCAGTGAGGGACTAGCGACAGATACGCAGTATTTT. The encoded protein is CASSEGLATDTQYF.

The chain joins TRBV7-4 to TRBJ1-4; D unclear. The CDR3 has 14 residues. Trimming took off 2 bases at V and 3 bases at J, with 7 bases between the two ends. CDR1 and CDR2 (germline): SGHVT, SQSDAQ. For the CDR3, the DNA is TGTGCCAGCAGCTTAAGGGCTTCTAATGAAAAACTGTTTTTT. It translates to CASSLRASNEKLFF.

The chain uses TRBV7-9 and TRBJ1-2; perhaps TRBD1 as D (5 bases). The CDR3 covers 14 residues. Trimming removed 2 bases from V and 2 bases from J, with 9 bases in between. Germline CDR1 SEHNR, CDR2 FQNEAQ (reference sequence). The CDR3 DNA sequence: TGTGCCAGCAGCTTACAGACAGCAAACTATGGCTACACCTTC. Amino acid sequence: CASSLQTANYGYTF.

V and J are TRBV10-3 and TRBJ1-2; D is ambiguous. V lost 10 bases and J lost 3, with 15 bases in between. The CDR3 totals 13 residues. The germline V gene has CDR1 ENHRY and CDR2 SYGVKD. In DNA, the CDR3 is TGTGCCACCCGGCCTTATGAGGACTATGGCTACACCTTC. Translating it yields CATRPYEDYGYTF.

The rearrangement links TRBV4-2 to TRBJ2-7; 12 bases line up with TRBD1. V lost 1 base and J lost 4; bases outside the gene matches: 8. The CDR3 covers 17 residues. CDR1 LGHNA and CDR2 YNFKEQ come from the germline V gene. In DNA, the CDR3 is TGTGCCAGCAGCCAAGCGGGACAGGGGGCGAGTGGTTACGAGCAGTACTTC. This encodes CASSQAGQGASGYEQYF.

V usage is TRBV6-1 and J usage is TRBJ2-5; tentatively, D is TRBD2 (6 bases). V lost 0 bases to trimming and J lost 5 bases, with 13 bases between them. CDR1 MNHNS and CDR2 SASEGT come from the germline V gene. This CDR3 spans 15 amino acids. For the CDR3, the DNA is TGTGCCAGCAGTGAAGCGGGGGGAATGTTTGAGACCCAGTACTTC. Protein: CASSEAGGMFETQYF.

The chain employs TRBV7-9 and TRBJ1-1, with D unclear. This CDR3 has 12 amino acids. Germline assignment: CDR1 SEHNR and CDR2 FQNEAQ (reference sequence). The germline V and J ends were trimmed by 5 bases and 4 bases, with 8 bases remaining between them. This chain's CDR3 is CASSLVTTEAFF. The CDR3 DNA is TGTGCCAGCAGCCTGGTGACCACTGAAGCTTTCTTT.

V and J are TRBV19 and TRBJ2-7; 9 bases match TRBD1. V lost 10 bases to trimming and J lost 6 bases; unmatched junction nucleotides: 7. Per the germline V gene, CDR1 is LNHDA and CDR2 is SQIVND (reference sequence). This CDR3 has 12 residues. CDR3 DNA: TGTGCCACCAGGACAGGGGCAAGCGAGCAGTACTTC. Protein sequence: CATRTGASEQYF.